Listed below are T cell receptor beta chains from one sample, sequenced in a study of OX40 agonist ivuxolimab in advanced cancers. Clones were read by immunoSEQ multiplex PCR, and TCRdb kept only the in-frame ones, dropping some. Among nearly 60,000 clones listed, approximately 75% were seen once. The sequencing used CD4+ or CD8+ T cells sorted from blood, collected in a trial of the OX40 agonist ivuxolimab. The receptors were sampled from an adult with an advanced solid tumor such as melanoma, head and neck, liver or kidney cancer. Both conserved end residues are part of each CDR3. Fields, in order: J gene, clone size, V gene, CDR3 length, D gene, CDR3 protein, CDR3 DNA. A D gene is named only where the DNA matches it firmly. Expanded clones are given a class, and other clones once, few, many or no size at all.

J: TRBJ1-2
size: NA
V: TRBV6-5
length: 12
D: NA
CDR3: CASKGQGGGYTF
DNA: TGTGCCAGCAAGGGGCAGGGAGGTGGCTACACCTTC

J: TRBJ2-1
size: NA
V: TRBV29-1
length: 13
D: NA
CDR3: CSVDMAGYNEQFF
DNA: TGCAGCGTTGATATGGCGGGCTACAATGAGCAGTTCTTC

J: TRBJ1-5
size: NA
V: TRBV19
length: 15
D: NA
CDR3: CASTGGTNSNQPQHF
DNA: TGTGCCAGTACTGGGGGGACAAATAGCAATCAGCCCCAGCATTTT

J: TRBJ2-7
size: once
V: TRBV11-3
length: 15
D: TRBD2
CDR3: CASSLAPGGEYEQYF
DNA: TGTGCCAGCAGCTTAGCTCCCGGGGGGGAATACGAGCAGTACTTC

J: TRBJ2-6
size: few
V: TRBV11-2
length: 14
D: NA
CDR3: CASSLGGRANVLTF
DNA: TGTGCCAGCAGCTTAGGGGGGAGGGCCAACGTCCTGACTTTC

J: TRBJ2-1
size: once
V: TRBV10-3
length: 14
D: NA
CDR3: CAIKTGAGDNEQFF
DNA: TGTGCCATCAAAACAGGGGCGGGGGACAATGAGCAGTTCTTC

J: TRBJ1-1
size: NA
V: TRBV25-1
length: 12
D: NA
CDR3: CASSGGPTEAFF
DNA: TGTGCCAGCAGTGGAGGTCCGACTGAAGCTTTCTTT

J: TRBJ1-5
size: NA
V: TRBV16
length: 15
D: NA
CDR3: CASSQWGGPNQPQHF
DNA: TGTGCCAGCAGCCAATGGGGCGGACCTAATCAGCCCCAGCATTTT

J: TRBJ1-1
size: NA
V: TRBV19
length: 14
D: NA
CDR3: CASTQEGRSDEAFF
DNA: TGTGCCAGTACCCAAGAAGGCAGGAGCGATGAAGCTTTCTTT

J: TRBJ2-6
size: NA
V: TRBV2
length: 19
D: NA
CDR3: CASSEPRGQGVIGANVLTF
DNA: TGTGCCAGCAGTGAACCCCGGGGCCAAGGCGTAATAGGGGCCAACGTCCTGACTTTC

J: TRBJ1-1
size: once
V: TRBV4-1
length: 15
D: NA
CDR3: CASSQDFTGTAEAFF
DNA: TGCGCCAGCAGCCAAGATTTTACAGGGACGGCTGAAGCTTTCTTT

J: TRBJ1-6
size: few
V: TRBV7-2
length: 15
D: NA
CDR3: CASSPSTTFNSPLHF
DNA: TGTGCCAGCAGCCCCTCGACGACCTTTAATTCACCCCTCCACTTT

J: TRBJ2-1
size: few
V: TRBV4-1
length: 14
D: TRBD2
CDR3: CASSQELAGVEQFF
DNA: TGCGCCAGCAGCCAAGAACTAGCGGGGGTTGAGCAGTTCTTC

J: TRBJ1-4
size: once
V: TRBV5-4
length: 13
D: NA
CDR3: CASSLPGDEKLFF
DNA: TGTGCCAGCAGCTTGCCAGGGGACGAAAAACTGTTTTTT

J: TRBJ2-3
size: NA
V: TRBV6-5
length: 13
D: NA
CDR3: CASTGRSTDTQYF
DNA: TGTGCCAGCACGGGTAGAAGCACAGATACGCAGTATTTT

J: TRBJ2-7
size: NA
V: TRBV18
length: 12
D: NA
CDR3: CASSPTGYEQYF
DNA: TGTGCCAGCTCACCAACAGGGTACGAGCAGTACTTC

J: TRBJ1-2
size: NA
V: TRBV5-5
length: 15
D: NA
CDR3: CASSPLGRVTYGYTF
DNA: TGTGCCAGCAGCCCCTTGGGCAGGGTGACCTATGGCTACACCTTC

J: TRBJ1-5
size: NA
V: TRBV7-8
length: 14
D: NA
CDR3: CASSLSVGNQPQHF
DNA: TGTGCCAGCAGCCTATCGGTCGGCAATCAGCCCCAGCATTTT

J: TRBJ2-1
size: NA
V: TRBV10-1
length: 12
D: NA
CDR3: CASRDPGGEQFF
DNA: TGCGCCAGCAGGGACCCCGGGGGTGAGCAGTTCTTC

J: TRBJ1-2
size: NA
V: TRBV6-6
length: 15
D: TRBD1
CDR3: CASSYPGQDKYGYTF
DNA: TGTGCCAGCAGTTATCCGGGACAGGACAAATATGGCTACACCTTC

J: TRBJ1-3
size: few
V: TRBV27
length: 13
D: NA
CDR3: CASSPWSGNTIYF
DNA: TGTGCCAGCAGTCCCTGGTCCGGAAACACCATATATTTT

J: TRBJ2-4
size: NA
V: TRBV19
length: 15
D: NA
CDR3: CASSILGSGENIQYF
DNA: TGTGCCAGTAGTATTCTTGGCAGTGGAGAAAACATTCAGTACTTC

J: TRBJ1-6
size: NA
V: TRBV2
length: 16
D: TRBD1
CDR3: CASRGQGASYNSPLHF
DNA: TGTGCCAGCAGGGGACAGGGGGCCTCCTATAATTCACCCCTCCACTTT

J: TRBJ1-5
size: NA
V: TRBV5-1
length: 14
D: NA
CDR3: CASSRDGTDQPQHF
DNA: TGCGCCAGCTCCCGGGACGGGACGGACCAGCCCCAGCATTTT

J: TRBJ2-7
size: NA
V: TRBV12-5
length: 13
D: NA
CDR3: CASGSPPGYEQYF
DNA: TGTGCTAGTGGTTCCCCCCCCGGATACGAGCAGTACTTC

J: TRBJ1-6
size: few
V: TRBV5-1
length: 13
D: NA
CDR3: CASSLTTNSPLHF
DNA: TGCGCCAGCAGCTTGACAACAAATTCACCCCTCCACTTT

J: TRBJ1-1
size: NA
V: TRBV11-1
length: 16
D: NA
CDR3: CASSLSSGARWTEAFF
DNA: TGTGCCAGCAGCTTATCGTCGGGGGCAAGGTGGACTGAAGCTTTCTTT

J: TRBJ2-5
size: NA
V: TRBV7-2
length: 14
D: TRBD2
CDR3: CASSSKAGGPTQYF
DNA: TGTGCCAGCAGCTCGAAAGCGGGGGGACCGACCCAGTACTTC

J: TRBJ2-6
size: NA
V: TRBV29-1
length: 13
D: NA
CDR3: CSLRDSGANVLTF
DNA: TGCAGCCTCCGGGACTCTGGGGCCAACGTCCTGACTTTC

J: TRBJ2-1
size: NA
V: TRBV27
length: 16
D: NA
CDR3: CASSLSGGLTYNEQFF
DNA: TGTGCCAGCAGTTTATCGGGGGGGCTGACCTACAATGAGCAGTTCTTC

J: TRBJ1-1
size: NA
V: TRBV10-3
length: 17
D: TRBD1
CDR3: CAISEYDRGRLNTEAFF
DNA: TGTGCCATCAGTGAGTATGACAGGGGCCGGCTGAACACTGAAGCTTTCTTT

J: TRBJ1-2
size: NA
V: TRBV28
length: 13
D: NA
CDR3: CASSLLAAGGYTF
DNA: TGTGCCAGCAGTTTATTGGCCGCCGGCGGCTACACCTTC

J: TRBJ1-4
size: NA
V: TRBV29-1
length: 14
D: NA
CDR3: CSVLLLETNEKLFF
DNA: TGCAGCGTCCTATTACTGGAAACTAATGAAAAACTGTTTTTT

J: TRBJ1-1
size: NA
V: TRBV5-5
length: 14
D: NA
CDR3: CASTQQGRYTEAFF
DNA: TGTGCCAGCACCCAACAGGGAAGGTACACTGAAGCTTTCTTT

J: TRBJ2-6
size: once
V: TRBV5-6
length: 17
D: NA
CDR3: CASSLPTGTSGANVLTF
DNA: TGTGCCAGCAGCCTACCGACAGGAACCTCTGGGGCCAACGTCCTGACTTTC